This entry concerns a single TCR beta chain. Its antigen is not identified. Germline V gene lookup returns CDR1 SNHLY and CDR2 FYNNEI. The CDR3 covers 15 residues. Trimming shortened V by 0 bases and J by 1 base, and 9 bases separated the two germline ends. The source of the sample is a study of immune heterogeneity within non-small cell lung tumors. Study-wide results and limits: Local T-cell clonality tracked local tumor mutational burden, showing a moderate yet significant relationship (R roughly 0.31).

Multiplex PCR with 32 V and 13 J primers amplified TCR beta CDR3. Each CDR3 protein gets one entry after TCRdb re-called the multiplex PCR reads with MiXCR. The table shows roughly 3,000 distinct CDR3 sequences, with roughly 27% occurring only once. Bulk tumor genomic DNA, 450 to 600 ng per sample, was the template. Surgeons took several biopsies per primary tumor, spaced far apart, during surgery. Each patient presented with untreated, newly diagnosed non-small cell lung cancer and received curative surgery. Material for sequencing was lung tumor tissue. V and J are TRBV2 and TRBJ1-1; no clear D. The receptor was derived from a female donor with non-small cell lung cancer. CDR3 in DNA: TGTGCCAGCAGTGAAGCGCTTGGACCGAACACTGAAGCTTTCTTT. This sequence encodes CASSEALGPNTEAFF. The full variable domain, its missing parts supplied by reference TRBV2 and TRBJ1-1, is EPEVTQTPSHQVTQMGQEVILRCVPISNHLYFYWYRQILGQKVEFLVSFYNNEISEKSEIFDDQFSVERPDGSNFTLKIRSTKLEDSAMYFCASSEALGPNTEAFFGQGTRLTVV.